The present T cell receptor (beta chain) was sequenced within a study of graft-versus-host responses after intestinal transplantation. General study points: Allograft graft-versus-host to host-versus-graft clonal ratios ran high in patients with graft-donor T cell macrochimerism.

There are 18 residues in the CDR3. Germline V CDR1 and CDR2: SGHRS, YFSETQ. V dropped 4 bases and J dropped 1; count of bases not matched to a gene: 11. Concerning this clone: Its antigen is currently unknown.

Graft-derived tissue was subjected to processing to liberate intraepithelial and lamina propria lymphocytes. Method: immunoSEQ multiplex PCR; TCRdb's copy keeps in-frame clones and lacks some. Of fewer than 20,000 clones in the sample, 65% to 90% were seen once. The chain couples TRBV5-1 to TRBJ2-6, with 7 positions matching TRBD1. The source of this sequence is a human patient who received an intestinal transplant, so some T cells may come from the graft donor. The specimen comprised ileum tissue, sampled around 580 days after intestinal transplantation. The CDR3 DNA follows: TGCGCCAGCAGCCTGACGTACAGGGGAACTTCTGGGGCCAACGTCCTGACTTTC. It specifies CASSLTYRGTSGANVLTF.